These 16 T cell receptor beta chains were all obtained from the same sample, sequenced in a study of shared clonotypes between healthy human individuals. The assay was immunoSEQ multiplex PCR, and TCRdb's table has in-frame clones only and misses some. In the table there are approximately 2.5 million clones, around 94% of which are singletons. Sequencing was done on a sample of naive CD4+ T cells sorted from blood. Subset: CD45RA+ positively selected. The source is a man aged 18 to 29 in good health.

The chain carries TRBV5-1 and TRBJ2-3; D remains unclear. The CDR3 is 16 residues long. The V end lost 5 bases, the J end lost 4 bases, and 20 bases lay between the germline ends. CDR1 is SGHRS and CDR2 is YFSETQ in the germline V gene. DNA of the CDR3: TGCGCCAGCAGAGACACACCGGCGGTTATCTCAGATACGCAGTATTTT. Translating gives CASRDTPAVISDTQYF.

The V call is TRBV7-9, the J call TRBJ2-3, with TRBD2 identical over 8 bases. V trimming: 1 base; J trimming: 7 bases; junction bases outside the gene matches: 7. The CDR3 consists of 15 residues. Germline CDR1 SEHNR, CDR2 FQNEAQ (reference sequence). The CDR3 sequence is CASSLVGGGYNTQYF. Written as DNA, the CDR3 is TGTGCCAGCAGCTTAGTCGGCGGGGGGTATAATACGCAGTATTTT.

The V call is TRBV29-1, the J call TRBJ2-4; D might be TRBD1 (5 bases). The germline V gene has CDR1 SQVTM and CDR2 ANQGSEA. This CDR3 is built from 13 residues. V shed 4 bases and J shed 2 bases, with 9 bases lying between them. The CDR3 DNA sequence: TGCAGCGTTGCGAAGGGGTCCAAAAACATTCAGTACTTC. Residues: CSVAKGSKNIQYF.

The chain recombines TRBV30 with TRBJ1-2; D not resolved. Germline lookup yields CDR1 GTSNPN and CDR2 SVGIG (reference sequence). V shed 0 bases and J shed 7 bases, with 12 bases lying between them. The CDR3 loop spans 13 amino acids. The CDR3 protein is CAWSVRDGVGYTF. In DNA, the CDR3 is TGTGCCTGGAGTGTCCGCGACGGGGTTGGCTACACCTTC.

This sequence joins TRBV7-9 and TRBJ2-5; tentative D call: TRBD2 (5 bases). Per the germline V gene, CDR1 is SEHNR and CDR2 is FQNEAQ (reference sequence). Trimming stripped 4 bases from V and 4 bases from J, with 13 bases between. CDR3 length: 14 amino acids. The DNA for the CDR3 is TGTGCCAGCAGCTCCGGGCGGGTCGGAGAGACCCAGTACTTC. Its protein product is CASSSGRVGETQYF.

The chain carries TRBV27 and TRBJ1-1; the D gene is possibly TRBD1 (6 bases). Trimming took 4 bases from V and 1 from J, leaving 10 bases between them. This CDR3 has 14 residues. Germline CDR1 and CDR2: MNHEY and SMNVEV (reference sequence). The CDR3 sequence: CASSWEGGNTEAFF. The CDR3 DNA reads TGTGCCAGCAGTTGGGAAGGGGGGAACACTGAAGCTTTCTTT.

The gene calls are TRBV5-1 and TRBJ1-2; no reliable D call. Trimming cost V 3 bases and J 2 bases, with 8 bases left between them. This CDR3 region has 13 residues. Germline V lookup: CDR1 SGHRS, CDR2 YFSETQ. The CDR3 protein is CASSYQENYGYTF. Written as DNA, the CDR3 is TGCGCCAGCAGCTATCAGGAGAACTATGGCTACACCTTC. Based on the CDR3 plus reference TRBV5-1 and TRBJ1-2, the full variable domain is KAGVTQTPRYLIKTRGQQVTLSCSPISGHRSVSWYQQTPGQGLQFLFEYFSETQRNKGNFPGRFSGRQFSNSRSEMNVSTLELGDSALYLCASSYQENYGYTFGSGTRLTVV.

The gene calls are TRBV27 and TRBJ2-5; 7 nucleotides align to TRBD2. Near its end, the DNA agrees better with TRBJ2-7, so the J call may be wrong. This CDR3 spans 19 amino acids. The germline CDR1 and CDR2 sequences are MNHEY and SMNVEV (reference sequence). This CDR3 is CASKMPCCGHRLAPYEQYF. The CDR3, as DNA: TGTGCCAGCAAAATGCCATGTTGCGGTCACCGACTAGCACCCTACGAGCAGTACTTC.

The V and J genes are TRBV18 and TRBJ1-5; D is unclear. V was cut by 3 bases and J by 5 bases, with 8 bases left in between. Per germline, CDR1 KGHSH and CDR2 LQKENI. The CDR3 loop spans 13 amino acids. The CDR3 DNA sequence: TGTGCCAGCTCACCGAACGTGGATCAGCCCCAGCATTTT. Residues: CASSPNVDQPQHF.

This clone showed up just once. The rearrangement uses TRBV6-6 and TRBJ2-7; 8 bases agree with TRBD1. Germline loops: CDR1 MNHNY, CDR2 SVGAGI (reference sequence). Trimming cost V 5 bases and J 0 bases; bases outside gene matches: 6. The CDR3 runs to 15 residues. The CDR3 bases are TGTGCCAGCAGTGGCGAGGACAGGGTCTCCTACGAGCAGTACTTC. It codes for CASSGEDRVSYEQYF.

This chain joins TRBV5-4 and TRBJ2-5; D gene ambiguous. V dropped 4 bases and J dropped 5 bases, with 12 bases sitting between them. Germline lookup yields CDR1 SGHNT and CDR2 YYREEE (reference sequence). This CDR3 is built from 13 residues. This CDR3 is CASSLGPAETQYF. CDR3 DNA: TGTGCCAGCAGCCTCGGTCCCGCGGAGACCCAGTACTTC.

CDR3 protein: CASSARPGGTEKLFF. Here the CDR3 DNA reads TGTGCCAGCAGTGCTAGACCGGGAGGGACTGAAAAACTGTTTTTT. The chain couples TRBV27 to TRBJ1-4; weak D call: TRBD1 (5 bases). Trimming took off 5 bases at V and 7 bases at J, with 17 bases between the two ends. Germline V gene lookup returns CDR1 MNHEY and CDR2 SMNVEV (reference sequence). The CDR3 runs to 15 residues.

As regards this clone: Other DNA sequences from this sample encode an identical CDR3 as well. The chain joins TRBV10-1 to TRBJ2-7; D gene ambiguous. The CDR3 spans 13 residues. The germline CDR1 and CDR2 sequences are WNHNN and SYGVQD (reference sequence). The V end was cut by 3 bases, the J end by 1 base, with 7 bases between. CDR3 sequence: CASSDGQSYEQYF. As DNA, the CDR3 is TGCGCCAGCAGTGACGGCCAGTCCTACGAGCAGTACTTC.

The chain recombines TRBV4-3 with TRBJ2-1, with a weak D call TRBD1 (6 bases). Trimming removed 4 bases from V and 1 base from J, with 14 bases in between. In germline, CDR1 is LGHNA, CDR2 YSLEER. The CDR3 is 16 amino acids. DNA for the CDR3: TGCGCCAGCAGCCTCATGACAGGTTCATCCTACAATGAGCAGTTCTTC. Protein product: CASSLMTGSSYNEQFF.

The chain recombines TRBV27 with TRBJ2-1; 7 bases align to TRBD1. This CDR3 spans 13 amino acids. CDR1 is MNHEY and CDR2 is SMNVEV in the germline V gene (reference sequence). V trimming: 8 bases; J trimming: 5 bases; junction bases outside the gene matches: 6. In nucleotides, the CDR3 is TGTGCCAGCCGGGACAGAAGAAACAATGAGCAGTTCTTC. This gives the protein CASRDRRNNEQFF.

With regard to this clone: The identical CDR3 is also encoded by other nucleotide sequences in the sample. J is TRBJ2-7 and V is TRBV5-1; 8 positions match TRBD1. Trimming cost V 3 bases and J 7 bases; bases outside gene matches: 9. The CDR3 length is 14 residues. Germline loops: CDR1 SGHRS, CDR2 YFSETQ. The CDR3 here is CASSSGQGAVEQYF. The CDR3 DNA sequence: TGCGCCAGCAGCTCCGGACAGGGTGCCGTAGAGCAGTACTTC. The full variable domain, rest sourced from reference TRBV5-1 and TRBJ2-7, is KAGVTQTPRYLIKTRGQQVTLSCSPISGHRSVSWYQQTPGQGLQFLFEYFSETQRNKGNFPGRFSGRQFSNSRSEMNVSTLELGDSALYLCASSSGQGAVEQYFGPGTRLTVT.